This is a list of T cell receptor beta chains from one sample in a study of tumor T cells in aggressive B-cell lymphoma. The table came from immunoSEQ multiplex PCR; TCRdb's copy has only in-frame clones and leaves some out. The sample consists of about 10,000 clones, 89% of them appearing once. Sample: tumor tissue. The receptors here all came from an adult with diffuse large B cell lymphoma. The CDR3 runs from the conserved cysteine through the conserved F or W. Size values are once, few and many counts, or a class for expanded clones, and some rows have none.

cdr3_aa: CAISEGGYEQYF
v_call: TRBV10-3
clone_size: NA

cdr3_aa: CASSLKEGGGDTQYF
v_call: TRBV7-8
clone_size: NA

cdr3_aa: CASKETGQGVGETQYF
v_call: TRBV5-1
clone_size: NA

cdr3_aa: CASSLGSGSAQYF
v_call: TRBV5-5
clone_size: NA

cdr3_aa: CASGLGQGRQPQHF
v_call: TRBV12-5
clone_size: NA

cdr3_aa: CASRSAGPAGGNEKLFF
v_call: TRBV5-1
clone_size: NA

cdr3_aa: CASSPLRDSGSTQYF
v_call: TRBV18
clone_size: once

cdr3_aa: CASSLPYLKGGTTNEKLFF
v_call: TRBV28
clone_size: NA

cdr3_aa: CASSPPSGLGDTQYF
v_call: TRBV18
clone_size: NA

cdr3_aa: CASNKNGQGNEQYF
v_call: TRBV2
clone_size: NA

cdr3_aa: CASSQGQRMVETQYF
v_call: TRBV7-7
clone_size: NA

cdr3_aa: CASSFSRVAGAADTQYF
v_call: TRBV4-1
clone_size: NA

cdr3_aa: CASSFIPNYEQYF
v_call: TRBV5-4
clone_size: NA

cdr3_aa: CAILPVAGSTDTQYF
v_call: TRBV28
clone_size: NA

cdr3_aa: CASSSRLFNEQFF
v_call: TRBV7-2
clone_size: NA

cdr3_aa: CASSLAPPNTEAFF
v_call: TRBV11-2
clone_size: NA

cdr3_aa: CASSIRAVYEQYF
v_call: TRBV19
clone_size: NA

cdr3_aa: CSASFRGQFF
v_call: TRBV20-1
clone_size: NA

cdr3_aa: CASSVPRDRGEEKLFF
v_call: TRBV6-1
clone_size: NA

cdr3_aa: CASRRGLAGTDTQYF
v_call: TRBV5-1
clone_size: NA

cdr3_aa: CASIEVVAQYNEQFF
v_call: TRBV6-1
clone_size: NA

cdr3_aa: CASSTSKLNQPQHF
v_call: TRBV19
clone_size: NA

cdr3_aa: CASRPVAGGGEAFF
v_call: TRBV11-1
clone_size: NA

cdr3_aa: CASKDTGYGTEAFF
v_call: TRBV19
clone_size: NA

cdr3_aa: CASSQDRVAGGFEQYF
v_call: TRBV4-3
clone_size: NA

cdr3_aa: CASSLLPRIQETQYF
v_call: TRBV7-2
clone_size: NA

cdr3_aa: CSVATGVPYEQFF
v_call: TRBV29-1
clone_size: NA

cdr3_aa: CASSFSLAGREQFF
v_call: TRBV6-5
clone_size: NA

cdr3_aa: CASSLRAGEGEQYF
v_call: TRBV7-2
clone_size: NA

cdr3_aa: CASSLWRDGEQPQHF
v_call: TRBV7-8
clone_size: NA

cdr3_aa: CASSLDQIYEQYF
v_call: TRBV5-6
clone_size: NA

cdr3_aa: CASSRRPGYVVDTQYF
v_call: TRBV11-2
clone_size: NA

cdr3_aa: CASSPGTDTQYF
v_call: TRBV7-6
clone_size: NA

cdr3_aa: CASSGRGLAGGEQFF
v_call: TRBV7-2
clone_size: NA

cdr3_aa: CASSARGTGVNEQFF
v_call: TRBV28
clone_size: NA

cdr3_aa: CASSLRGLGSYNEQFF
v_call: TRBV27
clone_size: NA

cdr3_aa: CASSPRRDRVNQPQHF
v_call: TRBV28
clone_size: NA

cdr3_aa: CASREGTARNTEAFF
v_call: TRBV19
clone_size: NA

cdr3_aa: CASSPDRLGETQYF
v_call: TRBV18
clone_size: few

cdr3_aa: CASSPDRGRDEQYF
v_call: TRBV28
clone_size: NA

cdr3_aa: CASSSLRDYGNEQFF
v_call: TRBV28
clone_size: NA

cdr3_aa: CASSHYAGGPYEQYF
v_call: TRBV14
clone_size: NA

cdr3_aa: CASSVVHGGYTF
v_call: TRBV9
clone_size: NA

cdr3_aa: CASSSGTGGSQPQHF
v_call: TRBV5-8
clone_size: NA

cdr3_aa: CASTLLGQGASPLHF
v_call: TRBV6-5
clone_size: NA

cdr3_aa: CASSPPNKEETQYF
v_call: TRBV18
clone_size: NA

cdr3_aa: CASSLTAAGEHEQYF
v_call: TRBV13
clone_size: NA